Presented here are 28 T cell receptor beta chains from one specimen sequenced in a study of blood T cell repertoires in COVID-19. Only in-frame clones appear in the TCRdb table, and some are missing; sequencing was by immunoSEQ multiplex PCR. The sample lists 180,000 or so clones, approximately 85% seen once, with more than 2.5% in the top ten. The sample taken for sequencing was peripheral blood. The receptors here all came from a man in his fifties or sixties with acute or convalescent COVID-19.

The rearrangement joins TRBV10-3 to TRBJ2-7; 8 positions agree with TRBD2. The CDR3 is made up of 15 amino acids. V gave up 2 bases and J gave up 2 bases; unmatched junction bases: 5. The germline CDR1 and CDR2 sequences are ENHRY and SYGVKD. Here the CDR3 reads CAISEPPGGAYEQYF. The CDR3 DNA sequence: TGTGCCATCAGTGAGCCCCCGGGAGGGGCCTACGAGCAGTACTTC.

The CDR3 DNA reads as TGTGCCAGTGATCTTGTAGCGGGAAACACCGGGGAGCTGTTTTTT. It translates to CASDLVAGNTGELFF. V is TRBV6-5 and J is TRBJ2-2; TRBD2 aligns across 8 bases. The V segment lost 9 bases and the J segment 2 bases; nucleotides outside the gene matches: 8. Per the germline V gene, CDR1 is MNHEY and CDR2 is SVGAGI. This CDR3 is built from 15 residues.

The chain carries TRBV7-3 and TRBJ2-3; maybe TRBD2 (5 bases). In germline, CDR1 is SGHTA, CDR2 FQGTGA. V lost 5 bases and J 2 bases, leaving 23 bases between the germline ends. This CDR3 contains 18 residues. The CDR3 loop is CASSLTHGVGGSTDTQYF. DNA of the CDR3: TGTGCCAGCAGCCTCACTCACGGGGTTGGTGGTTCCACAGATACGCAGTATTTT.

The chain uses TRBV28 and TRBJ1-2; D not resolved. The CDR3 contains 14 residues. Germline V gene lookup returns CDR1 MDHEN and CDR2 SYDVKM. V shed 6 bases and J shed 4 bases, with 15 bases lying between them. The CDR3: CASSRRLTTYGYTF. The CDR3 bases are TGTGCCAGCAGCCGCAGGCTGACTACCTATGGCTACACCTTC.

For the CDR3, the DNA is TGTGCCAGTAGTATTGGAGGGCCCAATGAGCAGTTCTTC. It specifies CASSIGGPNEQFF. The chain combines TRBV19 with TRBJ2-1, with D maybe TRBD2 (6 bases). CDR3 length equals 13 residues. Deletions cut 3 bases from V and 6 bases from J, with 9 bases between. Per germline, CDR1 LNHDA and CDR2 SQIVND (reference sequence).

V and J are TRBV5-1 and TRBJ2-7; 8 bases match TRBD1. The CDR3 is 15 amino acids. Germline V CDR1 and CDR2: SGHRS, YFSETQ. After removal of 2 bases from V and 2 bases from J, the junction contained 6 bases not matched to a gene. The CDR3 nucleotides read TGCGCCAGCAGCTTATCCGGGACAGGCACCTACGAGCAGTACTTC. Residues: CASSLSGTGTYEQYF.

V is TRBV7-2 and J is TRBJ1-5, with a weak D call TRBD1 (6 bases). Germline CDR1 and CDR2: SGHTA and FQGNSA. V was shortened by 5 bases and J by 0 bases, with 11 bases between the two germline ends. There are 15 residues in the CDR3. CDR3 loop: CASSQDSYSNQPQHF. In DNA form, the CDR3 reads TGTGCCAGCAGCCAGGACAGTTATAGCAATCAGCCCCAGCATTTT.

The chain recombines TRBV27 with TRBJ1-5, with D possibly TRBD1 on 6 matching bases. The CDR3 loop spans 13 amino acids. CDR1 is MNHEY and CDR2 is SMNVEV in the germline V gene (reference sequence). V lost 9 bases and J 3 bases, leaving 12 bases between the germline ends. DNA of the CDR3: TGTGCCAGTTCCAGGGGTACCAATCAGCCCCAGCATTTT. Encoded protein: CASSRGTNQPQHF.

In its sample, this clone was seen a few times. The rearrangement joins TRBV5-5 to TRBJ2-7; D call uncertain. Trimming left V 1 base short and J 5 bases short, with 13 bases between. Germline V CDR1 and CDR2: SGHKS, YYEKEE (reference sequence). The length of the CDR3 is 14 residues. DNA of the CDR3: TGTGCCAGCAGCTTGCAGGCCGAACTCGACGAGCAGTACTTC. This translates into CASSLQAELDEQYF. Supplemented by reference TRBV5-5 and TRBJ2-7, the full variable domain reads DAGVTQSPTHLIKTRGQQVTLRCSPISGHKSVSWYQQVLGQGPQFIFQYYEKEERGRGNFPDRFSARQFPNYSSELNVNALLLGDSALYLCASSLQAELDEQYFGPGTRLTVT.

This clone was seen more than once but under ten times. This chain joins TRBV7-9 and TRBJ1-2; the D is unclear. Germline assignment: CDR1 SEHNR and CDR2 FQNEAQ (reference sequence). Trimming shortened V by 4 bases and J by 7 bases, and 10 bases separated the two germline ends. The CDR3 sequence is 12 residues long. CDR3 bases: TGTGCCAGCAGCTACCGACTCGGTGGCTACACCTTC. Residues: CASSYRLGGYTF.

The chain links TRBV6-5 to TRBJ2-3, with D hard to call. The CDR3 consists of 15 residues. CDR1 and CDR2 (germline): MNHEY, SVGAGI. The V gene lost 0 bases and the J gene lost 1 base, with 8 bases spanning the gap. This CDR3 is CASSYSEFGTDTQYF. The CDR3 coding sequence is TGTGCCAGCAGTTACTCAGAGTTTGGCACAGATACGCAGTATTTT.

This clone was recorded only once. The rearrangement links TRBV19 to TRBJ1-2, with 7 bases fitting TRBD1. With 6 bases clipped from V and 4 bases from J, the junction kept 8 bases outside the gene matches. The germline V gene encodes CDR1 LNHDA and CDR2 SQIVND (reference sequence). The CDR3 loop spans 14 amino acids. This chain's CDR3 is CASRTSGTVYGYTF. Written as DNA, the CDR3 is TGTGCCAGTAGGACCTCCGGGACAGTCTATGGCTACACCTTC.

This chain uses TRBV28 with TRBJ2-1, with a weak D call TRBD2 (6 bases). The CDR3 extends over 15 amino acids. The germline gives CDR1 MDHEN, CDR2 SYDVKM. The V gene lost 6 bases and the J gene lost 3 bases, with 15 bases spanning the gap. CDR3: CASRRELAIYNEQFF. CDR3 in DNA: TGTGCCAGCAGACGGGAGCTAGCGATCTACAATGAGCAGTTCTTC.

V usage is TRBV4-1 and J usage is TRBJ2-7; the match to TRBD1 covers 7 bases. The CDR3 is made up of 16 amino acids. J lost 5 bases, V lost 4 bases, and 14 bases had no gene match. Germline values: CDR1 MGHRA, CDR2 YSYEKL. In nucleotides, the CDR3 is TGCGCCAGCAGCCCCTGGACAGGACGCCGGGGCCACGAGCAGTACTTC. This translates into CASSPWTGRRGHEQYF.

This chain joins TRBV4-2 and TRBJ2-4, with TRBD2 matching 9 bases. This CDR3 comprises 17 residues. V shed 0 bases, J shed 9 bases, and the junction held 12 bases outside the gene matches. Germline V gene sequence: CDR1 LGHNA, CDR2 YNFKEQ. For the CDR3, the DNA is TGTGCCAGCAGCCAAGATCTCGCGGGAGGGCAGCTGAGCATTCAGTACTTC. Translating gives CASSQDLAGGQLSIQYF.

The gene calls are TRBV2 and TRBJ2-1; D might be TRBD2 (6 bases). The CDR3 is 14 residues long. Trimming took 8 bases from V and 7 from J, leaving 18 bases between them. Germline CDR1 and CDR2: SNHLY and FYNNEI. The CDR3 protein is CASVPRLVLNEQFF. The CDR3 region has the DNA TGTGCCAGCGTTCCCCGACTAGTGTTAAATGAGCAGTTCTTC.

The chain combines TRBV19 with TRBJ2-1; maybe TRBD2 (6 bases). This CDR3 is 13 amino acids long. Per germline, CDR1 LNHDA and CDR2 SQIVND (reference sequence). The germline V and J ends were trimmed by 5 bases and 7 bases, with 12 bases remaining between them. CDR3 nucleotide sequence: TGTGCCAGTAGTCCCGCCCGGGGGAATGAGCAGTTCTTC. Its protein is CASSPARGNEQFF.

This clone was picked up a small number of times. The chain couples TRBV6-5 to TRBJ1-6, with D possibly matching TRBD1 (5 bases). CDR1 MNHEY and CDR2 SVGAGI come from the germline V gene. V was cut by 5 bases and J by 8 bases, with 16 bases left in between. There are 15 residues in the CDR3. As DNA, the CDR3 is TGTGCCAGCAGTACCACCGGGACTGTTGATTCACCCCTCCACTTT. Residues: CASSTTGTVDSPLHF.

CDR3 in amino acids: CASRGQGRMVSEAFF. The CDR3 bases are TGTGCCAGCAGGGGACAGGGGAGGATGGTTAGTGAAGCTTTCTTT. V and J are TRBV2 and TRBJ1-1, with 10 bases identical to TRBD1. This CDR3 has 15 residues. Trimming at V came to 6 bases and at J to 7 bases, leaving 11 bases not matched to a gene. Germline CDR1 is SNHLY and CDR2 is FYNNEI.

The chain recombines TRBV28 with TRBJ2-7; D might be TRBD2 (5 bases). Germline values: CDR1 MDHEN, CDR2 SYDVKM. V gave up 7 bases and J gave up 4 bases, with 20 bases separating them. This CDR3 has 15 residues. CDR3 region: CASTSLRRTPYEQYF. The CDR3 DNA reads TGTGCCAGCACTAGCCTCAGGCGTACCCCATACGAGCAGTACTTC.

This clone showed up just once. The chain is built from TRBV12-3 or TRBV12-4 and TRBJ2-7, with D possibly being TRBD2 (6 bases). The CDR3 has 12 residues. Trimming shortened V by 5 bases and J by 7 bases, and 12 bases separated the two germline ends. In DNA form, the CDR3 reads TGTGCCAGCAGTCGGGGTGGGAGGGAGCAGTACTTC. This encodes CASSRGGREQYF.

This clone was recorded once. The gene calls are TRBV11-3 and TRBJ2-2, with D possibly TRBD1 on 5 matching bases. V lost 8 bases and J lost 6, with 10 bases in between. CDR1 is SGHNT, CDR2 YENEEA, per germline. The CDR3 has 12 residues. In DNA form, the CDR3 reads TGTGCCAGCGCCAGGGAAGCCGGGGAGCTGTTTTTT. Protein product: CASAREAGELFF.

The chain employs TRBV6-5 and TRBJ2-1, with 13 bases identical to TRBD2. Germline V gene sequence: CDR1 MNHEY, CDR2 SVGAGI. The ends lost 6 bases at V and 10 bases at J; junction bases unmatched: 9. The CDR3 runs to 15 residues. The CDR3 is CASRPGTSGTKEQFF. The CDR3 DNA follows: TGTGCCAGCAGGCCCGGGACTAGCGGGACGAAGGAGCAGTTCTTC.

This chain uses TRBV10-3 with TRBJ1-6; 7 bases line up with TRBD1. With V trimmed by 9 bases and J by 5 bases, 4 bases remained unmatched. The CDR3 is 13 residues long. Per the germline V gene, CDR1 is ENHRY and CDR2 is SYGVKD. CDR3 bases: TGTGCCATTGGGACAGCAAATAATTCACCCCTCCACTTT. Its translation: CAIGTANNSPLHF.

This clone turned up a few times. CDR3 in DNA: TGCAGTGCTAGTCCGTTTAGCGGGAACCCCTACGAGCAGTACTTC. Its translation is CSASPFSGNPYEQYF. The rearrangement links TRBV20-1 to TRBJ2-7; 8 positions agree with TRBD2. The CDR3 contains 15 residues. Germline values: CDR1 DFQATT, CDR2 SNEGSKA (reference sequence). V shed 3 bases, J shed 2 bases, and the junction held 9 bases outside the gene matches.

V and J are TRBV10-3 and TRBJ1-2; D is ambiguous. Trimming took 7 bases from V and 6 from J, leaving 18 bases between them. Germline values: CDR1 ENHRY, CDR2 SYGVKD. CDR3 size: 14 residues. CDR3 sequence: CAITPTDSLHGYTF. The DNA for the CDR3 is TGTGCCATCACGCCTACCGACTCCCTCCATGGCTACACCTTC.

CDR3 DNA: TGCGCCAGCAGCTTGTTTTCGGGCCGAAGGGGCGGGGAGCTGTTTTTT. Translated: CASSLFSGRRGGELFF. The rearrangement links TRBV5-1 to TRBJ2-2; perhaps TRBD1 as D (5 bases). The CDR3 has 16 amino acids. Germline V gene sequence: CDR1 SGHRS, CDR2 YFSETQ. V lost 1 base, J lost 7 bases, and 17 bases lay in between.

The chain carries TRBV28 and TRBJ1-2; D is ambiguous. CDR3 length: 14 amino acids. In germline, CDR1 is MDHEN, CDR2 SYDVKM. V lost 5 bases and J lost 4, with 14 bases in between. The CDR3 DNA reads as TGTGCCAGCAGTACCCCATACAGTATCTATGGCTACACCTTC. Amino acids: CASSTPYSIYGYTF.